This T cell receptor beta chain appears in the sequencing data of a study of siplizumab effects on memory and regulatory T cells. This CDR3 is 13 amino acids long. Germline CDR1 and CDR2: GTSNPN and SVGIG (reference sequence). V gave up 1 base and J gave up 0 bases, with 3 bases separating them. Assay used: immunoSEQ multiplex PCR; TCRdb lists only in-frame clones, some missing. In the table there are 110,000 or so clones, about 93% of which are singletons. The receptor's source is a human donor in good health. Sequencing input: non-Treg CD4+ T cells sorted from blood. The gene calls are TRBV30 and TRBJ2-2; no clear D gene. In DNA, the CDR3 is TGTGCCTGGAGTGAGGCGAACACCGGGGAGCTGTTTTTT. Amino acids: CAWSEANTGELFF. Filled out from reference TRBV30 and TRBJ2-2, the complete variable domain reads SQTIHQWPATLVQPVGSPLSLECTVEGTSNPNLYWYRQAAGRGLQLLFYSVGIGQISSEVPQNLSASRPQDRQFILSSKKLLLSDSGFYLCAWSEANTGELFFGEGSRLTVL.